The 27 T cell receptor beta chains below all came from one sample that was sequenced in a study of shared clonotypes between healthy human individuals. Naive CD8 cells lacked CD45RO, underwent positive selection for CCR7 and left out terminally differentiated effector memory CD45RA+ cells. Only in-frame clones appear in the TCRdb table, and some are missing; sequencing was by immunoSEQ multiplex PCR. This repertoire shows under 2,000,000 clones, just under 95% found once; its top ten account for less than 1.5%. The sample was naive CD8+ T cells sorted from blood. All receptors derive from a man between 18 and 35 years old in good health.

A note on this clone: Other DNA sequences in the same sample also yield this CDR3. The V call is TRBV4-3, the J call TRBJ2-5; D unclear. Trimming pared 0 bases from V and 5 bases from J, leaving 7 bases between. The CDR3 length is 13 residues. CDR1 is LGHNA and CDR2 is YSLEER in the germline V gene. The CDR3: CASSQDLLETQYF. DNA of the CDR3: TGCGCCAGCAGCCAAGATCTTTTGGAGACCCAGTACTTC.

The chain employs TRBV29-1 and TRBJ2-1; the D gene is possibly TRBD2 (6 bases). The ends were cut back, 8 bases at V and 1 base at J, with 21 bases in the middle. Germline V lookup: CDR1 SQVTM, CDR2 ANQGSEA. This CDR3 has 16 residues. The CDR3 DNA reads as TGCAGCCCGGACGGTCTCGGGGGTAGATCCTACAATGAGCAGTTCTTC. This codes for CSPDGLGGRSYNEQFF.

The chain joins TRBV2 to TRBJ2-3, with a weak D call TRBD1 (5 bases). The CDR3 is 12 amino acids. Trimming pared 10 bases from V and 0 bases from J, leaving 8 bases between. The V gene's germline CDR1 is SNHLY and CDR2 FYNNEI. In DNA, the CDR3 is TGTGCCACCAGACAGAGCACAGATACGCAGTATTTT. Protein product: CATRQSTDTQYF.

The chain employs TRBV6-1 and TRBJ2-3; D not resolved. Germline V gene sequence: CDR1 MNHNS, CDR2 SASEGT. The CDR3 is 12 amino acids. With 9 bases removed from V and 6 bases from J, the gap between germline ends came to 13 bases. The CDR3 region has the DNA TGTGCCAGTAGACCCCGGGTGGATACGCAGTATTTT. Translating gives CASRPRVDTQYF.

In the case of this clone: Within the sample, other DNA sequences also encode this same CDR3. J is TRBJ2-7 and V is TRBV6-5, with 7 bases aligning to TRBD2. Germline V gene sequence: CDR1 MNHEY, CDR2 SVGAGI. Unmatched junction bases numbered 7, after V lost 2 bases and J lost 3 bases. The CDR3 runs to 15 residues. CDR3 amino acids: CASSYGQGGFYEQYF. The CDR3 nucleotides read TGTGCCAGCAGTTACGGCCAGGGAGGGTTCTACGAGCAGTACTTC.

The rearrangement links TRBV10-3 to TRBJ2-7; maybe TRBD2 (6 bases). The CDR3 consists of 13 residues. Per the germline V gene, CDR1 is ENHRY and CDR2 is SYGVKD. The ends were cut back, 3 bases at V and 5 bases at J, with 11 bases in the middle. The CDR3: CAISDRGWDEQYF. CDR3 nucleotides: TGTGCCATCAGTGACCGGGGGTGGGACGAGCAGTACTTC.

This chain uses TRBV7-8 with TRBJ1-5; no definite D call. V was cut by 4 bases and J by 2 bases, with 12 bases left in between. Germline CDR1 reads SGHVS; CDR2 reads FQNEAQ. This CDR3 is built from 15 residues. The CDR3 nucleotides are TGTGCCAGCAGCTCCAGGCTCGAAGGCAATCAGCCCCAGCATTTT. As protein: CASSSRLEGNQPQHF. The full variable domain, completed using reference TRBV7-8 and TRBJ1-5, is GAGVSQSPRYKVAKRGQDVALRCDPISGHVSLFWYQQALGQGPEFLTYFQNEAQLDKSGLPSDRFFAERPEGSVSTLKIQRTQQEDSAVYLCASSSRLEGNQPQHFGDGTRLSIL.

This clone has only a few counts. A much larger clonotype is one base distant, so this may be a read error. This sample includes further DNA sequences coding for the same CDR3. The chain carries TRBV7-8 and TRBJ2-7; D gene unclear. Germline values: CDR1 SGHVS, CDR2 FQNEAQ. This CDR3 is 11 amino acids long. Trimming stripped 5 bases from V and 0 bases from J, with 2 bases between. The CDR3 is CASSPSYEQYF. CDR3 bases: TGTGCCAGCAGCCCCTCCTACGAGCAGTACTTC.

The chain employs TRBV5-8 and TRBJ2-7; 10 bases fit TRBD1. Germline V gene data show CDR1 as SGHTS and CDR2 as YDEGEE. The CDR3 extends over 16 amino acids. The trim removed 0 bases at V and 4 bases at J, leaving 7 bases unmatched. CDR3: CASSLATGTGVYEQYF. The CDR3 nucleotides read TGTGCCAGCAGCTTGGCCACCGGGACAGGGGTGTACGAGCAGTACTTC.

The V call is TRBV6-5, the J call TRBJ1-2; D not certain. V lost 4 bases, J lost 0 bases, and 9 bases lay in between. Germline values: CDR1 MNHEY, CDR2 SVGAGI. The CDR3 is made up of 14 amino acids. CDR3 sequence reads: CASSFAIANYGYTF. CDR3 in DNA: TGTGCCAGCAGTTTCGCGATAGCTAACTATGGCTACACCTTC.

The rearrangement uses TRBV29-1 and TRBJ2-3; 9 nucleotides line up with TRBD1. Germline V gives CDR1 SQVTM, CDR2 ANQGSEA. The CDR3 consists of 16 residues. V lost 6 bases, J lost 0 bases, and 10 bases stayed unmatched. The CDR3 protein is CSVDTGGEVSTDTQYF. The CDR3 DNA reads TGCAGCGTCGACACAGGGGGCGAAGTAAGCACAGATACGCAGTATTTT.

J is TRBJ2-3 and V is TRBV9, with 10 bases aligning to TRBD2. The germline V gene has CDR1 SGDLS and CDR2 YYNGEE. Losses at the gene ends were 4 bases for V and 0 bases for J; bases not matched to a gene: 11. CDR3 length: 18 residues. Written as DNA, the CDR3 is TGTGCCAGCAGCAACCCTAGCGGGGGACCCTCTAGCACAGATACGCAGTATTTT. It encodes CASSNPSGGPSSTDTQYF.

V and J are TRBV6-5 and TRBJ1-1; D is uncertain. The CDR3 runs 13 residues. The germline V gene has CDR1 MNHEY and CDR2 SVGAGI. V gave up 2 bases and J gave up 5 bases, with 9 bases separating them. CDR3 coding DNA: TGTGCCAGCAGTTACGTAGGGCAGACTGAAGCTTTCTTT. It specifies CASSYVGQTEAFF.

The chain links TRBV5-4 to TRBJ2-5; 8 bases map to TRBD1. The CDR3 covers 14 residues. Germline V gives CDR1 SGHNT, CDR2 YYREEE (reference sequence). J lost 5 bases, V lost 1 base, and 4 bases had no gene match. CDR3 DNA: TGTGCCAGCAGCTTGACAGGGGGACTGGAGACCCAGTACTTC. Residues: CASSLTGGLETQYF.

The chain has TRBV4-2 and TRBJ2-3; a weak D match, TRBD2 (5 bases). The CDR3 has 16 residues. V was pared by 0 bases and J by 2 bases, with 12 bases between. From germline, CDR1 is LGHNA and CDR2 YNFKEQ. The DNA of the CDR3 is TGTGCCAGCAGCCAAGAGGCGGCAGACTACACAGATACGCAGTATTTT. Its translation: CASSQEAADYTDTQYF.

The chain joins TRBV10-2 to TRBJ2-7; 7 positions agree with TRBD1. Germline V gene sequence: CDR1 WSHSY, CDR2 SAAADI. V lost 6 bases and J lost 3; bases outside the gene matches: 8. The CDR3 is made up of 14 amino acids. CDR3 loop: CASRGDRVDYEQYF. In DNA, the CDR3 is TGCGCCAGCAGGGGAGACAGGGTGGACTACGAGCAGTACTTC.

The CDR3 sequence: CASSSQLAEHSNEQFF. CDR3 DNA sequence: TGTGCCAGCAGTTCCCAGCTAGCGGAGCATTCTAATGAGCAGTTCTTC. V is TRBV6-5 and J is TRBJ2-1; 7 positions agree with TRBD2. The length of the CDR3 is 16 residues. The germline gives CDR1 MNHEY, CDR2 SVGAGI. V lost 4 bases, J lost 7 bases, and 13 bases stayed unmatched.

The chain recombines TRBV7-3 with TRBJ2-5; possibly TRBD1 or TRBD2 for D (5 bases each). The CDR3 contains 15 residues. Germline-derived CDR1 and CDR2 are SGHTA and FQGTGA. V dropped 2 bases and J dropped 2 bases, with 12 bases sitting between them. The CDR3 bases are TGTGCCAGCAGCTTAGTGGGGACCCTTCAAGAGACCCAGTACTTC. Protein: CASSLVGTLQETQYF.

In regard to this clone: Other nucleotide sequences from this sample produce the same CDR3. The rearrangement links TRBV9 to TRBJ1-1; no clear D. The CDR3 is 13 amino acids. Looked up from germline, CDR1 is SGDLS and CDR2 is YYNGEE. Trimming cost V 0 bases and J 4 bases, with 7 bases left between them. The CDR3: CASSVGTSTEAFF. The CDR3 DNA reads TGTGCCAGCAGCGTAGGGACCTCCACTGAAGCTTTCTTT. Filled out from reference TRBV9 and TRBJ1-1, the complete variable domain reads DSGVTQTPKHLITATGQRVTLRCSPRSGDLSVYWYQQSLDQGLQFLIQYYNGEERAKGNILERFSAQQFPDLHSELNLSSLELGDSALYFCASSVGTSTEAFFGQGTRLTVV.

For the CDR3, the DNA is TGTGCCATCAGCCCCTCAGGCGGGGAGCTGTTTTTT. It codes for CAISPSGGELFF. This chain uses TRBV10-3 with TRBJ2-2; D gene uncertain. Germline V gives CDR1 ENHRY, CDR2 SYGVKD. The CDR3 contains 12 residues. Trimming took 6 bases from V and 7 from J, leaving 9 bases between them.

The genes are TRBV30 and TRBJ1-2; the match to TRBD1 covers 9 bases. The V gene's germline CDR1 is GTSNPN and CDR2 SVGIG (reference sequence). This CDR3 is built from 14 residues. J lost 8 bases, V lost 8 bases, and 15 bases had no gene match. CDR3 DNA sequence: TGTGCCCGATACCCCGGGACAGGGACCACCGGCTACACCTTC. Encoded protein: CARYPGTGTTGYTF.

The V and J genes are TRBV29-1 and TRBJ2-7; TRBD1 agrees at 10 bases. V lost 3 bases and J lost 6; bases outside the gene matches: 11. CDR1 and CDR2 (germline): SQVTM, ANQGSEA. CDR3 size: 15 residues. CDR3 residues: CSVEGFGDRGAEQYF. Written as DNA, the CDR3 is TGCAGCGTTGAGGGGTTTGGGGACAGGGGTGCCGAGCAGTACTTC.

The rearrangement uses TRBV4-3 and TRBJ2-7; 9 bases are a match to TRBD2. Losses at the gene ends were 1 base for V and 3 bases for J; bases not matched to a gene: 7. Germline lookup yields CDR1 LGHNA and CDR2 YSLEER. The CDR3 spans 16 residues. The CDR3 nucleotides read TGCGCCAGCAGCCAAGGCGCTAGCGGGACGGGCTACGAGCAGTACTTC. Protein sequence: CASSQGASGTGYEQYF.

The chain uses TRBV5-1 and TRBJ2-5; no firm D call. The CDR3 spans 15 residues. Per germline, CDR1 SGHRS and CDR2 YFSETQ. V lost 1 base, J lost 2 bases, and 12 bases lay in between. CDR3 in amino acids: CASSLSLDVQETQYF. Written as DNA, the CDR3 is TGCGCCAGCAGCTTGTCTCTAGACGTACAAGAGACCCAGTACTTC. Full variable domain (remainder filled in from reference TRBV5-1 and TRBJ2-5): KAGVTQTPRYLIKTRGQQVTLSCSPISGHRSVSWYQQTPGQGLQFLFEYFSETQRNKGNFPGRFSGRQFSNSRSEMNVSTLELGDSALYLCASSLSLDVQETQYFGPGTRLLVL.

The chain has TRBV7-9 and TRBJ2-3, with 10 positions matching TRBD2. From germline, CDR1 is SEHNR and CDR2 FQNEAQ (reference sequence). This CDR3 comprises 18 residues. After removal of 2 bases from V and 2 bases from J, the junction contained 10 bases not matched to a gene. CDR3 nucleotide sequence: TGTGCCAGCAGCTTACCAATTTTTCTAGCGGGGGCCACAGATACGCAGTATTTT. This sequence encodes CASSLPIFLAGATDTQYF.

J is TRBJ2-3 and V is TRBV6-5; 13 bases align to TRBD2. The J segment lost 7 bases and the V segment lost 3 bases, leaving 4 bases of the junction unmatched. The CDR3 is made up of 15 amino acids. Germline CDR1 reads MNHEY; CDR2 reads SVGAGI. For the CDR3, the DNA is TGTGCCAGCAGTTATGGGACTAGCGGGGTACATACGCAGTATTTT. Protein sequence: CASSYGTSGVHTQYF.

Concerning this clone itself: The sample carries other DNA sequences with the same CDR3. The rearrangement joins TRBV28 to TRBJ2-7; the D is unclear. Between the trimmed V and J ends, which lost 0 bases and 3 bases, there was a span of 9 bases. CDR1 MDHEN and CDR2 SYDVKM come from the germline V gene. The CDR3 is 14 amino acids. CDR3 amino acids: CASSLWGGDYEQYF. CDR3 in DNA: TGTGCCAGCAGTTTATGGGGTGGCGACTACGAGCAGTACTTC.